The 3 T cell receptor beta chains below come from one sample, sequenced in a study of blood T cell repertoires in COVID-19 (dated by TCRdb to the early 2020s). The protocol used for the library was the immunoSEQ multiplex PCR assay. As stored in TCRdb, this immuneACCESS dataset retains in-frame rearrangements with V and J assigned. A fraction of the clones does not appear; measured against another copy, unresolved V genes explain less than half of the discrepancy, and the remainder lacks a known reason. Counted in this sample were 25,000 to 35,000 clones; about nine tenths of them appeared once. The ten top clones hold around 5% of the sample. What was sequenced was peripheral blood. The origin of the receptors is a man between 60 and 75 years old with active COVID-19.

The V and J genes are TRBV25-1 and TRBJ2-5, with D possibly matching TRBD2 (5 bases). The germline CDR1 and CDR2 sequences are MGHDK and SYGVNS. The CDR3 has 13 residues. Trimming shortened V by 5 bases and J by 4 bases, and 11 bases separated the two germline ends. The CDR3 reads CASSFRAGETQYF. CDR3 in DNA: TGTGCCAGCAGTTTTAGGGCGGGAGAGACCCAGTACTTC.

The V call is TRBV18, the J call TRBJ2-5, with 13 nucleotides matching TRBD2. J gave up 4 bases and V 4 bases, and 6 bases lay outside the gene matches. The CDR3 sequence is 16 residues long. CDR1 and CDR2 (germline): KGHSH, LQKENI. Written as DNA, the CDR3 is TGTGCCAGCTCACAACTAGCGGGGGGGTCTGGAGAGACCCAGTACTTC. This gives the protein CASSQLAGGSGETQYF.

The genes are TRBV19 and TRBJ2-2; 8 bases align to TRBD1. Trimming removed 3 bases from V and 6 bases from J; junction bases left unmatched: 3. The CDR3 length is 14 residues. Germline-derived CDR1 and CDR2 are LNHDA and SQIVND (reference sequence). The CDR3 region has the DNA TGTGCCAGTAGTATCAGGGGGCGATCCGGGGAGCTGTTTTTT. Amino acid sequence: CASSIRGRSGELFF.